Sequencing of this T cell receptor (beta chain) was carried out in a study of blood T cell repertoires in COVID-19. Study at large: Sites across the United States, Italy and Spain contributed samples from acute and convalescent COVID-19. Sample material is recorded as cDNA or gDNA derived from T cells, B-cell-depleted T cells, or PBMCs.

Germline V gene lookup returns CDR1 KGHSH and CDR2 LQKENI. This CDR3 has 14 residues. V dropped 5 bases and J dropped 2; count of bases not matched to a gene: 3. How the authors handled the data: By means of reference gene primer amplification, nucleated cell counts were estimated. Sequencing used immunoSEQ multiplex PCR; TCRdb keeps in-frame clones, though not all of them. V, J and clone size are taken as reported in that table, and D and trimming were inferred from the DNA itself. The sample lists about 120,000 clones, 79% occurring once. The sequence came from an elderly woman with acute or convalescent COVID-19. This chain connects TRBV18 to TRBJ2-5; 9 nucleotides agree with TRBD2. The specimen sequenced was peripheral blood. The CDR3 DNA is TGTGCCAGCTCATCGGCGGGAGGGCAAGAGACCCAGTACTTC. It yields the protein CASSSAGGQETQYF. The full variable domain, in which reference TRBV18 and TRBJ2-5 provide the parts outside the CDR3, is NAGVMQNPRHLVRRRGQEARLRCSPMKGHSHVYWYRQLPEEGLKFMVYLQKENIIDESGMPKERFSAEFPKEGPSILRIQQVVRGDSAAYFCASSSAGGQETQYFGPGTRLLVL.